One sample yielded the 24 T cell receptor beta chains listed below, sequenced in a study. TCRdb re-analysed the 5' RACE reads in MiXCR, keeping a single row per CDR3 protein. Of about 53,000 distinct CDR3 sequences in the sample, approximately 25% were seen once. Specimen: tumor-infiltrating naive CD4+ T cells sorted from the breast tumor. Subset reported: naive CD4+ T cells, CD4+CD45RA+CD25-. These receptors all stem from a female donor with breast cancer.

V gene TRBV7-8 combines with J gene TRBJ2-5; unclear D gene. This CDR3 has 14 residues. From germline, CDR1 is SGHVS and CDR2 FQNEAQ. With 1 base removed from V and 3 bases from J, the gap between germline ends came to 9 bases. CDR3 residues: CASSLGSAKETQYF. The CDR3 DNA reads as TGTGCCAGCAGCTTAGGTTCAGCCAAAGAGACCCAGTACTTC.

The chain is built from TRBV7-8 and TRBJ2-1, with TRBD1 matching over 7 bases. The CDR3 sequence is 16 residues long. The ends lost 4 bases at V and 9 bases at J; junction bases unmatched: 15. Germline-derived CDR1 and CDR2 are SGHVS and FQNEAQ. The chain's CDR3 is CASSYLDRDGGGEQFF. CDR3 bases: TGTGCCAGCAGCTACCTAGACAGGGACGGCGGCGGTGAGCAGTTCTTC. The variable domain in full, with the rest retrieved from reference TRBV7-8 and TRBJ2-1, is GAGVSQSPRYKVAKRGQDVALRCDPISGHVSLFWYQQALGQGPEFLTYFQNEAQLDKSGLPSDRFFAERPEGSVSTLKIQRTQQEDSAVYLCASSYLDRDGGGEQFFGPGTRLTVL.

In this sample, this clonotype turned up many times. This chain joins TRBV5-1 and TRBJ2-3, with a weak D call TRBD2 (5 bases). Germline V gene lookup returns CDR1 SGHRS and CDR2 YFSETQ. Deletions cut 7 bases from V and 5 bases from J, with 14 bases between. The CDR3 is 13 residues long. The DNA for the CDR3 is TGCGCCAGCCAGTCTAGCCGGTTAGATACGCAGTATTTT. This encodes CASQSSRLDTQYF.

At least ten counts were recorded for this clonotype. The chain recombines TRBV5-6 with TRBJ1-1, with D possibly TRBD1 on 5 matching bases. The germline V gene has CDR1 SGHDT and CDR2 YYEEEE. The CDR3 length is 12 residues. The V end lost 4 bases, the J end lost 4 bases, and 8 bases lay between the germline ends. In DNA, the CDR3 is TGTGCCAGCAGCGGCGGGACCACTGAAGCTTTCTTT. Amino acid sequence: CASSGGTTEAFF.

This clonotype came up a few times. Compared with germline, one end of the junction differs, possibly owing to a read error. The chain employs TRBV7-7 and TRBJ2-1; D is perhaps TRBD1 or TRBD2 (5 bases each). The germline CDR1 and CDR2 sequences are SSHAT and FNYEAQ (reference sequence). This CDR3 is 13 amino acids long. Written as DNA, the CDR3 is TGTGCTAGCAGCTTAGGGGAGAGAGATAATAAGTTCTTC. As protein: CASSLGERDNKFF. The full variable domain, its missing parts supplied by reference TRBV7-7 and TRBJ2-1, is GAGVSQSPRYKVTKRGQDVTLRCDPISSHATLYWYQQALGQGPEFLTYFNYEAQPDKSGLPSDRFSAERPEGSISTLTIQRTEQRDSAMYRCASSLGERDNKFFGPGTRLTVL.

This sequence joins TRBV18 and TRBJ1-1; 7 bases align to TRBD1. This CDR3 spans 15 amino acids. With V trimmed by 3 bases and J by 4 bases, 8 bases remained unmatched. The germline V gene encodes CDR1 KGHSH and CDR2 LQKENI. The CDR3 region is CASSPGLAGGTEAFF. CDR3 in DNA: TGTGCCAGCTCACCCGGGTTGGCAGGGGGCACTGAAGCTTTCTTT.

The chain combines TRBV28 with TRBJ2-5; D perhaps matches TRBD1 (5 bases). Germline CDR1 reads MDHEN; CDR2 reads SYDVKM. V was clipped by 3 bases and J by 4 bases, with 9 bases between them. This CDR3 region has 13 residues. The CDR3 DNA is TGTGCCAGCAGTTTCCAGGGATTAGAGACCCAGTACTTC. This gives the protein CASSFQGLETQYF. The full variable domain, completed using reference TRBV28 and TRBJ2-5, is DVKVTQSSRYLVKRTGEKVFLECVQDMDHENMFWYRQDPGLGLRLIYFSYDVKMKEKGDIPEGYSVSREKKERFSLILESASTNQTSMYLCASSFQGLETQYFGPGTRLLVL.

There are a few counts of this clonotype. Germline is not matched at one junction end, which may reflect a read error. CDR3 protein: CASSQDRTSSGNNEQCF. DNA for the CDR3: TGCGCCAGCAGCCAAGATCGTACGTCTAGCGGGAACAATGAGCAGTGCTTC. The J gene is TRBJ2-1, the V gene TRBV4-1; 9 bases are a match to TRBD2. CDR3 length equals 17 residues. Germline V gene sequence: CDR1 MGHRA, CDR2 YSYEKL.

This chain joins TRBV20-1 and TRBJ2-1, with D perhaps matching TRBD2 (5 bases). CDR1 DFQATT and CDR2 SNEGSKA come from the germline V gene (reference sequence). The V gene lost 8 bases and the J gene lost 5 bases, with 16 bases spanning the gap. The CDR3 is 13 residues long. CDR3 bases: TGCAGTTCCCTCCCGGGGTTACACAATGAGCAGTTCTTC. Translated: CSSLPGLHNEQFF.

This clonotype was detected a few times. The genes are TRBV28 and TRBJ2-1; possible D gene TRBD2, 6 bases. The CDR3 has 15 amino acids. Germline-derived CDR1 and CDR2 are MDHEN and SYDVKM. The V end lost 6 bases, the J end lost 0 bases, and 12 bases lay between the germline ends. The CDR3 sequence: CASSVGTGSYNEQFF. The CDR3 DNA sequence: TGTGCCAGCAGCGTAGGGACTGGCTCCTACAATGAGCAGTTCTTC.

V gene TRBV7-2 combines with J gene TRBJ2-2; D gene ambiguous. V was clipped by 2 bases and J by 6 bases, with 7 bases between them. The CDR3 covers 13 residues. In germline, CDR1 is SGHTA, CDR2 FQGNSA. CDR3 bases: TGTGCCAGCAGCTTACCTGGTCCCGGGGAGCTGTTTTTT. It specifies CASSLPGPGELFF.

The chain joins TRBV4-2 to TRBJ2-6; the D is unclear. Germline V CDR1 and CDR2: LGHNA, YNFKEQ. V was pared by 0 bases and J by 4 bases, with 19 bases between. The CDR3 consists of 19 residues. CDR3 residues: CASSQDRPIRGTGANVLTF. The CDR3 bases are TGTGCCAGCAGCCAAGATAGACCGATCCGCGGTACCGGGGCCAACGTCCTGACTTTC.

The sample holds a few counts of this clonotype. The chain joins TRBV11-2 to TRBJ1-3; D unresolved. CDR1 and CDR2 (germline): SGHAT, FQNNGV. CDR3 length: 16 residues. The germline V and J ends were trimmed by 3 bases and 0 bases, with 12 bases remaining between them. The CDR3 region is CASSLSGRGSGNTIYF. CDR3 nucleotides: TGTGCCAGCAGCTTGAGCGGACGAGGCTCTGGAAACACCATATATTTT.

This clonotype has just a few counts. The V and J genes are TRBV28 and TRBJ2-4, with a weak D call TRBD1 (6 bases). The V and J ends lost 5 bases and 8 bases respectively, with 13 bases between them. Germline lookup yields CDR1 MDHEN and CDR2 SYDVKM. CDR3 size: 13 residues. The CDR3 is CASSRGGADIQYF. The DNA of the CDR3 is TGTGCCAGCAGTCGAGGGGGTGCAGACATTCAGTACTTC.

This clonotype was seen at least ten times. The J gene is TRBJ2-1, the V gene TRBV5-1; 8 bases agree with TRBD2. The CDR3 is 15 residues long. Germline CDR1 is SGHRS and CDR2 is YFSETQ. V dropped 4 bases and J dropped 8; count of bases not matched to a gene: 11. As DNA, the CDR3 is TGCGCCAGCAGCCGACACGGGACTAGTCAAGATGAGCAGTTCTTC. This encodes CASSRHGTSQDEQFF.

This clonotype was recorded a few times. J is TRBJ2-5 and V is TRBV20-1, with TRBD1 matching 8 bases. CDR3 length: 12 amino acids. V lost 5 bases and J lost 4; bases outside the gene matches: 3. Germline CDR1 and CDR2: DFQATT and SNEGSKA (reference sequence). CDR3 in amino acids: CSASTGVETQYF. DNA of the CDR3: TGCAGTGCTTCGACAGGGGTAGAGACCCAGTACTTC.

This clonotype was counted between two and nine times. This chain joins TRBV29-1 and TRBJ2-7; no definite D call. The V gene lost 6 bases and the J gene lost 1 base, with 16 bases spanning the gap. Germline V gene data show CDR1 as SQVTM and CDR2 as ANQGSEA. CDR3 size: 14 residues. The CDR3 sequence: CSVALTTPSYEQYF. The DNA for the CDR3 is TGCAGCGTAGCTCTTACGACGCCATCCTACGAGCAGTACTTC.

By share of the sample, this clonotype is medium-sized. CDR3 region: CASSPTGRGYTF. The CDR3 nucleotides are TGTGCCAGCAGTCCGACAGGGCGCGGCTACACCTTC. The gene calls are TRBV12-3 or TRBV12-4 and TRBJ1-2, with TRBD1 matching over 7 bases. The V segment lost 5 bases and the J segment 8 bases; nucleotides outside the gene matches: 5. This CDR3 comprises 12 residues.

The chain uses TRBV6-6 and TRBJ1-1; D not certain. Trimming shortened V by 0 bases and J by 0 bases, and 8 bases separated the two germline ends. The CDR3 consists of 15 residues. Per the germline V gene, CDR1 is MNHNY and CDR2 is SVGAGI (reference sequence). CDR3 in amino acids: CASSYSLEVNTEAFF. DNA for the CDR3: TGTGCCAGCAGTTACTCTCTCGAGGTGAACACTGAAGCTTTCTTT.

Only a few counts were recorded for this clonotype. V and J are TRBV7-3 and TRBJ1-3, with unresolved D. The length of the CDR3 is 16 residues. Germline CDR1 reads SGHTA; CDR2 reads FQGTGA. V lost 5 bases and J 0 bases, leaving 14 bases between the germline ends. The CDR3 DNA is TGTGCCAGCAGCGCTAACCCGCCGGACTCTGGAAACACCATATATTTT. Encoded protein: CASSANPPDSGNTIYF.

The V gene is TRBV7-9, the J gene TRBJ1-1, with D maybe TRBD1 (5 bases). There are 16 residues in the CDR3. Germline CDR1 is SEHNR and CDR2 is FQNEAQ (reference sequence). Deletions cut 5 bases from V and 4 bases from J, with 20 bases between. The CDR3 spells CASSAGTGRVITEAFF. CDR3 bases: TGTGCCAGCAGCGCCGGAACAGGTAGAGTGATCACTGAAGCTTTCTTT. The whole variable domain, filled in from reference TRBV7-9 and TRBJ1-1, reads DTGVSQNPRHKITKRGQNVTFRCDPISEHNRLYWYRQTLGQGPEFLTYFQNEAQLEKSRLLSDRFSAERPKGSFSTLEIQRTEQGDSAMYLCASSAGTGRVITEAFFGQGTRLTVV.

Comment on this clonotype: One end of the junction varies from germline; a read error may be responsible. The chain is built from TRBV20-1 and TRBJ1-5; TRBD1 might be the D (5 bases). Germline V gene data show CDR1 as DFQATT and CDR2 as SNEGSKA (reference sequence). The CDR3 has 17 residues. Here the CDR3 DNA reads TGCAGTGCTAGAGAAGGCGAAAGAAGGGGCTTCAATCAGCCCCAGCATTTC. Amino acid sequence: CSAREGERRGFNQPQHF.

This clonotype was observed once. This clone may be a read error of a much larger clone one base away. The chain combines TRBV7-2 with TRBJ2-7; D unclear. The CDR3 spans 14 residues. Germline V CDR1 and CDR2: SGHTA, FQGNSA. Deletions cut 4 bases from V and 2 bases from J, with 12 bases between. In DNA form, the CDR3 reads TGTGCCAGCAGCTCCCATATGGGGACCTACGAGCAGTACTTC. Residues: CASSSHMGTYEQYF.

This clonotype occurred a few times. The V call is TRBV5-1, the J call TRBJ2-7; possibly TRBD1 for D (5 bases). CDR3 length: 17 amino acids. Germline V CDR1 and CDR2: SGHRS, YFSETQ. Trimming shortened V by 0 bases and J by 3 bases, and 19 bases separated the two germline ends. This chain's CDR3 is CASSLAAASGQGYEQYF. The CDR3 DNA reads TGCGCCAGCAGCTTGGCGGCAGCCTCAGGCCAGGGCTACGAGCAGTACTTC.